The 18 T cell receptor beta chains in this list originate from one sample, sequenced in a study of Ad26.COV2.S vaccination and SARS-CoV-2 variants. Generated by immunoSEQ multiplex PCR, the TCRdb table keeps only in-frame clones and is missing some. The data show roughly 380,000 clones, with over 75% seen just once and about 3.4% held by the top ten. Treatment meaning: some 20 received Ad26.COV2.S at low or high dose, single or two shots; roughly 5 received placebo; per-sample allocation not given. Day 63 following the first vaccine or placebo injection was when the samples were taken. The input for sequencing was peripheral blood, taken in a trial of Ad26.COV2.S vaccine versus placebo. The receptors derive from a person between 18 and 59 years old who received the Ad26.COV2.S COVID-19 vaccine or a placebo.

The chain combines TRBV25-1 with TRBJ2-7, with D perhaps TRBD1 (5 bases). The V and J ends lost 3 bases and 4 bases respectively, with 7 bases between them. The CDR3 loop spans 12 amino acids. CDR1 and CDR2 from the germline V gene are MGHDK and SYGVNS. The CDR3 sequence is CASSEDIYEQYF. The CDR3 region has the DNA TGTGCCAGCAGTGAGGACATTTACGAGCAGTACTTC.

The chain links TRBV5-1 to TRBJ1-1; 7 bases fit TRBD1. The trim removed 3 bases at V and 3 bases at J, leaving 5 bases unmatched. CDR3 size: 14 residues. Germline V CDR1 and CDR2: SGHRS, YFSETQ. This CDR3 is CASSSGTAYTEAFF. The DNA for the CDR3 is TGCGCCAGCAGCTCCGGGACAGCATACACTGAAGCTTTCTTT.

The V gene is TRBV5-1, the J gene TRBJ2-7; the match to TRBD1 covers 8 bases. Germline CDR1 is SGHRS and CDR2 is YFSETQ. The CDR3 is made up of 14 amino acids. The V segment lost 4 bases and the J segment 2 bases; nucleotides outside the gene matches: 5. The CDR3 sequence is CASSVGQVTYEQYF. In DNA, the CDR3 is TGCGCCAGCAGCGTGGGACAGGTGACCTACGAGCAGTACTTC. Full variable domain (outside the CDR3, taken from reference TRBV5-1 and TRBJ2-7): KAGVTQTPRYLIKTRGQQVTLSCSPISGHRSVSWYQQTPGQGLQFLFEYFSETQRNKGNFPGRFSGRQFSNSRSEMNVSTLELGDSALYLCASSVGQVTYEQYFGPGTRLTVT.

The genes are TRBV19 and TRBJ2-7; the D gene is possibly TRBD2 (5 bases). There are 12 residues in the CDR3. Germline V gene sequence: CDR1 LNHDA, CDR2 SQIVND (reference sequence). The V and J ends lost 3 bases and 4 bases respectively, with 7 bases between them. CDR3 amino acids: CASSISGYEQYF. In DNA form, the CDR3 reads TGTGCCAGTAGTATTTCGGGGTACGAGCAGTACTTC. The full variable domain, its missing parts supplied by reference TRBV19 and TRBJ2-7, is DGGITQSPKYLFRKEGQNVTLSCEQNLNHDAMYWYRQDPGQGLRLIYYSQIVNDFQKGDIAEGYSVSREKKESFPLTVTSAQKNPTAFYLCASSISGYEQYFGPGTRLTVT.

Here the CDR3 reads CASTLTGDEQYF. The CDR3 nucleotides read TGTGCCAGCACCTTAACAGGGGACGAGCAGTACTTC. The chain employs TRBV12-3 or TRBV12-4 and TRBJ2-7, with 7 bases identical to TRBD1. The length of the CDR3 is 12 residues. J gave up 5 bases and V 7 bases, and 5 bases lay outside the gene matches.

The chain uses TRBV5-1 and TRBJ1-3, with TRBD1 identical over 8 bases. J was trimmed by 4 bases and V by 0 bases; bases with no gene match: 6. Germline CDR1 SGHRS, CDR2 YFSETQ. CDR3 length: 16 residues. The CDR3 DNA is TGCGCCAGCAGCTTGGAGACAGGGGCGCGCGGAAACACCATATATTTT. Encoded protein: CASSLETGARGNTIYF.

The gene calls are TRBV5-8 and TRBJ2-5, with D tentatively TRBD2 (5 bases). There are 13 residues in the CDR3. Germline V CDR1 and CDR2: SGHTS, YDEGEE. Trimming took off 1 base at V and 5 bases at J, with 9 bases between the two ends. CDR3 amino acids: CASSLRGEETQYF. The CDR3, as DNA: TGTGCCAGCAGCTTGCGGGGAGAGGAGACCCAGTACTTC.

V and J are TRBV15 and TRBJ1-5, with D unclear. CDR1 and CDR2 from the germline V gene are LNHNV and YYDKDF (reference sequence). V was pared by 2 bases and J by 5 bases, with 10 bases between. This CDR3 contains 14 residues. Here the CDR3 reads CATSRPRGDQPQHF. CDR3 in DNA: TGTGCCACCAGCAGACCCCGGGGAGATCAGCCCCAGCATTTT.

In this sample, this clone turned up once. The J gene is TRBJ2-1, the V gene TRBV7-8, with TRBD2 matching over 9 bases. The CDR3 runs 14 residues. Germline V lookup: CDR1 SGHVS, CDR2 FQNEAQ. V lost 5 bases to trimming and J lost 6 bases; unmatched junction nucleotides: 5. The CDR3 DNA reads TGTGCCAGCAGCCCGGGACTAGCTAGCAATGAGCAGTTCTTC. It is translated as CASSPGLASNEQFF.

This chain connects TRBV7-2 to TRBJ2-1, with 9 bases matching TRBD2. Germline lookup yields CDR1 SGHTA and CDR2 FQGNSA. Unmatched junction bases numbered 6, after V lost 3 bases and J lost 3 bases. CDR3 length equals 16 residues. The CDR3 loop reads CASSFRGGGYYNEQFF. As DNA, the CDR3 is TGTGCCAGCAGCTTTCGCGGGGGGGGTTACTACAATGAGCAGTTCTTC.

The chain couples TRBV5-6 to TRBJ1-4, with D possibly TRBD1 on 5 matching bases. The CDR3 extends over 13 amino acids. Trimming took 4 bases from V and 8 from J, leaving 12 bases between them. Germline CDR1 is SGHDT and CDR2 is YYEEEE. Here the CDR3 DNA reads TGTGCCAGCAGCGAGGACAAGTGGGAAAAACTGTTTTTT. It encodes CASSEDKWEKLFF.

In its sample, this clone was seen a few times. The V call is TRBV27, the J call TRBJ1-1; no definite D call. This CDR3 has 15 amino acids. The V end was cut by 2 bases, the J end by 2 bases, with 12 bases between. The V gene's germline CDR1 is MNHEY and CDR2 SMNVEV (reference sequence). The CDR3 sequence: CASSLGTIGNTEAFF. In DNA, the CDR3 is TGTGCCAGCAGTTTAGGCACGATCGGAAACACTGAAGCTTTCTTT.

J is TRBJ2-5 and V is TRBV19; TRBD1 is a possible D gene (6 bases). The germline V gene encodes CDR1 LNHDA and CDR2 SQIVND (reference sequence). This CDR3 region has 14 residues. V lost 4 bases and J 9 bases, leaving 18 bases between the germline ends. CDR3 in amino acids: CASSTGVPRTAQYF. The CDR3, as DNA: TGTGCCAGTAGTACAGGGGTTCCAAGAACGGCCCAGTACTTC.

The V and J genes are TRBV2 and TRBJ2-1, with 9 positions matching TRBD1. V dropped 8 bases and J dropped 9; count of bases not matched to a gene: 11. Germline CDR1 and CDR2: SNHLY and FYNNEI. CDR3 size: 14 residues. The DNA of the CDR3 is TGTGCCAGCCTGATAGGACAGGGGAGGGGTGAGCAGTTCTTC. This gives the protein CASLIGQGRGEQFF.

This sequence joins TRBV27 and TRBJ1-4; 7 nucleotides line up with TRBD1. The CDR3 has 16 residues. V lost 5 bases and J lost 5; bases outside the gene matches: 11. Germline CDR1 is MNHEY and CDR2 is SMNVEV (reference sequence). The CDR3 region is CASSPETGAINEKLFF. CDR3 DNA: TGTGCCAGCAGTCCGGAAACAGGGGCCATAAATGAAAAACTGTTTTTT. Drawing the rest from reference TRBV27 and TRBJ1-4, the complete variable domain is EAQVTQNPRYLITVTGKKLTVTCSQNMNHEYMSWYRQDPGLGLRQIYYSMNVEVTDKGDVPEGYKVSRKEKRNFPLILESPSPNQTSLYFCASSPETGAINEKLFFGSGTQLSVL.

The J gene is TRBJ2-7, the V gene TRBV28; D could derive from TRBD1 or TRBD2 (5 bases each). Between the trimmed V and J ends, which lost 6 bases and 3 bases, there was a span of 15 bases. This CDR3 has 14 residues. In germline, CDR1 is MDHEN, CDR2 SYDVKM. CDR3 sequence: CASRVGVAYYEQYF. In nucleotides, the CDR3 is TGTGCCAGCAGAGTGGGGGTAGCGTACTACGAGCAGTACTTC.

V and J are TRBV5-1 and TRBJ2-7; D not certain. V lost 3 bases and J 1 base, leaving 11 bases between the germline ends. The CDR3 totals 14 residues. From germline, CDR1 is SGHRS and CDR2 YFSETQ. CDR3 residues: CASSSRVQSYEQYF. CDR3 DNA sequence: TGCGCCAGCAGCTCGAGAGTTCAATCCTACGAGCAGTACTTC.

V gene TRBV19 combines with J gene TRBJ2-2; TRBD1 aligns across 8 bases. CDR1 and CDR2 from the germline V gene are LNHDA and SQIVND (reference sequence). J was trimmed by 5 bases and V by 4 bases; bases with no gene match: 6. The CDR3 totals 15 residues. The CDR3 DNA reads TGTGCCAGTAGTACCCCGGGACAGGTGACCGGGGAGCTGTTTTTT. Amino acid sequence: CASSTPGQVTGELFF.